These 21 T cell receptor beta chains came from one sample sequenced in a study of identical twins' blood T cells. Each CDR3 protein is one row after TCRdb ran MiXCR on the 5' RACE reads. Here the sample spans hundreds of thousands of distinct CDR3 sequences, around 30% being singletons. The sequenced material came from PBMCs. All receptors come from a woman aged 18-49 years in good health.

This chain connects TRBV11-2 to TRBJ1-2, with D possibly TRBD1 on 5 matching bases. Germline V gene lookup returns CDR1 SGHAT and CDR2 FQNNGV. The CDR3 spans 13 residues. Between the trimmed V and J ends, which lost 6 bases and 3 bases, there was a span of 11 bases. CDR3 loop: CASRRDSYYGYTF. CDR3 bases: TGTGCCAGCAGACGCGACAGCTACTATGGCTACACCTTC.

This clonotype was recorded a few times. The chain carries TRBV6-6 and TRBJ1-1; the D is unclear. The CDR3 is 13 residues long. V gave up 0 bases and J gave up 6 bases, with 8 bases separating them. The V gene's germline CDR1 is MNHNY and CDR2 SVGAGI (reference sequence). The CDR3 protein is CASSYSIGAEAFF. The CDR3 nucleotides read TGTGCCAGCAGTTACTCGATAGGCGCTGAAGCTTTCTTT.

This sequence joins TRBV7-2 and TRBJ2-5; D might be TRBD1 or TRBD2, each matching 5 bases. The CDR3 sequence is 13 residues long. With 2 bases removed from V and 5 bases from J, the gap between germline ends came to 9 bases. Germline V gene lookup returns CDR1 SGHTA and CDR2 FQGNSA. CDR3 bases: TGTGCCAGCAGCTTATTGGGGACGGAGACCCAGTACTTC. Its translation: CASSLLGTETQYF.

The chain links TRBV3-1 to TRBJ1-5; no definite D call. CDR3 size: 14 residues. CDR1 and CDR2 from the germline V gene are LGHDT and YNNKEL (reference sequence). Trimming took 1 base from V and 11 from J, leaving 15 bases between them. In DNA form, the CDR3 reads TGTGCCAGCAGCCAAGGAAGGGCCATAGGGACCCAGCATTTT. Residues: CASSQGRAIGTQHF.

The chain combines TRBV19 with TRBJ2-5; 7 bases match TRBD2. The J segment lost 4 bases and the V segment lost 7 bases, leaving 9 bases of the junction unmatched. The CDR3 has 14 residues. CDR1 and CDR2 (germline): LNHDA, SQIVND (reference sequence). The CDR3 reads CASNGGGLGETQYF. CDR3 nucleotides: TGTGCCAGTAATGGCGGGGGATTGGGAGAGACCCAGTACTTC.

This chain's CDR3 is CASSMVAGGRNEQFF. Here the CDR3 DNA reads TGTGCCAGTAGTATGGTAGCGGGAGGGAGAAATGAGCAGTTCTTC. J is TRBJ2-1 and V is TRBV19, with 11 bases that match TRBD2. The CDR3 is 15 amino acids. J was trimmed by 7 bases and V by 3 bases; bases with no gene match: 5. Per the germline V gene, CDR1 is LNHDA and CDR2 is SQIVND (reference sequence).

The chain joins TRBV6-2 or TRBV6-3 to TRBJ2-2; no clear D gene. The CDR3 consists of 12 residues. V was pared by 7 bases and J by 6 bases, with 9 bases between. The germline CDR1 and CDR2 sequences are MNHEY and SVGEGT. CDR3 protein: CASMLAPGELFF. The CDR3 DNA reads TGTGCCAGCATGTTAGCCCCCGGGGAGCTGTTTTTT.

This clonotype was counted only a few times. J is TRBJ2-1 and V is TRBV12-5; no firm D call. Germline lookup yields CDR1 LGHNT and CDR2 FRNRAP. CDR3 length: 12 residues. V dropped 5 bases and J dropped 6 bases, with 8 bases sitting between them. The chain's CDR3 is CASGLGSNEQFF. The CDR3 region has the DNA TGTGCTAGTGGTCTTGGAAGCAATGAGCAGTTCTTC. Full variable domain (missing parts from reference TRBV12-5 and TRBJ2-1): DARVTQTPRHKVTEMGQEVTMRCQPILGHNTVFWYRQTMMQGLELLAYFRNRAPLDDSGMPKDRFSAEMPDATLATLKIQPSEPRDSAVYFCASGLGSNEQFFGPGTRLTVL.

This clonotype was observed many times. The chain combines TRBV29-1 with TRBJ1-1; no clear D gene. V was cut by 4 bases and J by 2 bases, with 17 bases left in between. The CDR3 has 15 residues. In germline, CDR1 is SQVTM, CDR2 ANQGSEA. CDR3 nucleotide sequence: TGCAGCGTTGTTTCGGGTGGGCGGGGAAACACTGAAGCTTTCTTT. This encodes CSVVSGGRGNTEAFF.

The chain recombines TRBV10-3 with TRBJ1-4; no definite D call. Germline V lookup: CDR1 ENHRY, CDR2 SYGVKD. V lost 5 bases to trimming and J lost 0 bases, with 4 bases between them. This CDR3 region has 13 residues. CDR3 residues: CAISKATNEKLFF. Written as DNA, the CDR3 is TGTGCCATCAGTAAGGCAACTAATGAAAAACTGTTTTTT.

This clonotype was detected a few times. The chain couples TRBV18 to TRBJ1-3; D not resolved. Trimming took 2 bases from V and 8 from J, leaving 13 bases between them. CDR3 length: 14 residues. Per germline, CDR1 KGHSH and CDR2 LQKENI. In DNA, the CDR3 is TGTGCCAGCTCACCAACCACAGTTGAGGACACCATATATTTT. Its translation: CASSPTTVEDTIYF.

This clonotype appeared a few times. The J gene is TRBJ1-2, the V gene TRBV7-2, with D perhaps TRBD1 (6 bases). The CDR3 spans 14 residues. V was clipped by 1 base and J by 4 bases, with 10 bases between them. Germline CDR1 is SGHTA and CDR2 is FQGNSA. CDR3 amino acids: CASSLDRDTYGYTF. CDR3 nucleotides: TGTGCCAGCAGCTTAGATCGGGACACCTATGGCTACACCTTC.

This clonotype was counted only a few times. V and J are TRBV20-1 and TRBJ1-2; D unresolved. V was cut by 4 bases and J by 2 bases, with 8 bases left in between. Germline CDR1 reads DFQATT; CDR2 reads SNEGSKA (reference sequence). CDR3 length: 12 residues. The CDR3 DNA reads as TGCAGTGCTACTCGCCAGAACTATGGCTACACCTTC. The encoded protein is CSATRQNYGYTF.

The rearrangement links TRBV5-6 to TRBJ1-5, with 7 bases aligning to TRBD1. Germline trimming cut 1 base from V and 1 base from J; bases unmatched to any gene: 5. The CDR3 is 16 residues long. Germline V gives CDR1 SGHDT, CDR2 YYEEEE. CDR3 DNA: TGTGCCAGCAGCTTGTACGGCAGGGGGAGCAATCAGCCCCAGCATTTT. This encodes CASSLYGRGSNQPQHF.

This clonotype was picked up a small number of times. CDR3 DNA: TGTGCCAGCAGCTTAGTCGTCAGATTGAACACTGAAGCTTTCTTT. Translation: CASSLVVRLNTEAFF. V usage is TRBV7-2 and J usage is TRBJ1-1; no clear D gene. Looked up from germline, CDR1 is SGHTA and CDR2 is FQGNSA. V was pared by 1 base and J by 0 bases, with 9 bases between. This CDR3 has 15 amino acids.

This clonotype has just a few counts. The V call is TRBV3-1, the J call TRBJ1-6, with 9 bases that match TRBD1. The CDR3 extends over 15 amino acids. V shed 2 bases, J shed 10 bases, and the junction held 6 bases outside the gene matches. CDR1 and CDR2 from the germline V gene are LGHDT and YNNKEL (reference sequence). CDR3 sequence: CASSQKGTGNSPLHF. CDR3 DNA: TGTGCCAGCAGCCAAAAAGGGACAGGGAACTCACCCCTCCACTTT.

The J gene is TRBJ1-1, the V gene TRBV29-1, with a possible D match to TRBD1 (6 bases). In germline, CDR1 is SQVTM, CDR2 ANQGSEA. Trimming took 8 bases from V and 5 from J, leaving 18 bases between them. The CDR3 contains 13 residues. The CDR3 DNA reads TGCAGCTCCGGAGGGGGGTTAAGAACTGAAGCTTTCTTT. It is translated as CSSGGGLRTEAFF.

This clonotype was detected only once. This rearrangement joins TRBV5-1 to TRBJ1-3; the D gene is possibly TRBD1 (5 bases). CDR1 and CDR2 (germline): SGHRS, YFSETQ. Trimming took 4 bases from V and 0 from J, leaving 11 bases between them. The CDR3 length is 15 residues. DNA for the CDR3: TGCGCCAGCAGCAGGGGAGGCACCTCTGGAAACACCATATATTTT. Amino acid sequence: CASSRGGTSGNTIYF.

This clonotype has more than one count but fewer than ten. This sequence joins TRBV3-1 and TRBJ1-1; D ambiguous. CDR3 length: 12 residues. V was cut by 4 bases and J by 11 bases, with 14 bases left in between. Per germline, CDR1 LGHDT and CDR2 YNNKEL (reference sequence). This CDR3 is CASSPGRESAFF. The CDR3 DNA is TGTGCCAGCAGCCCTGGGCGGGAGTCGGCTTTCTTT.

This clonotype came up a few times. The V and J genes are TRBV20-1 and TRBJ1-1; TRBD1 aligns across 7 bases. V lost 5 bases to trimming and J lost 3 bases; unmatched junction nucleotides: 6. Germline CDR1 and CDR2: DFQATT and SNEGSKA (reference sequence). This CDR3 spans 13 amino acids. The CDR3 bases are TGCAGTGCTGCCCGGGACAGCTACACTGAAGCTTTCTTT. This encodes CSAARDSYTEAFF.

The J gene is TRBJ2-1, the V gene TRBV5-1; D possibly corresponds to TRBD2 (6 bases). The germline gives CDR1 SGHRS, CDR2 YFSETQ. Trimming left V 6 bases short and J 5 bases short, with 24 bases between. This CDR3 is built from 17 residues. The DNA for the CDR3 is TGCGCCAGCAACAGTAGCGACGGGGGTTTATGGGACAATGAGCAGTTCTTC. This gives the protein CASNSSDGGLWDNEQFF. The whole variable domain, filled in from reference TRBV5-1 and TRBJ2-1, reads KAGVTQTPRYLIKTRGQQVTLSCSPISGHRSVSWYQQTPGQGLQFLFEYFSETQRNKGNFPGRFSGRQFSNSRSEMNVSTLELGDSALYLCASNSSDGGLWDNEQFFGPGTRLTVL.